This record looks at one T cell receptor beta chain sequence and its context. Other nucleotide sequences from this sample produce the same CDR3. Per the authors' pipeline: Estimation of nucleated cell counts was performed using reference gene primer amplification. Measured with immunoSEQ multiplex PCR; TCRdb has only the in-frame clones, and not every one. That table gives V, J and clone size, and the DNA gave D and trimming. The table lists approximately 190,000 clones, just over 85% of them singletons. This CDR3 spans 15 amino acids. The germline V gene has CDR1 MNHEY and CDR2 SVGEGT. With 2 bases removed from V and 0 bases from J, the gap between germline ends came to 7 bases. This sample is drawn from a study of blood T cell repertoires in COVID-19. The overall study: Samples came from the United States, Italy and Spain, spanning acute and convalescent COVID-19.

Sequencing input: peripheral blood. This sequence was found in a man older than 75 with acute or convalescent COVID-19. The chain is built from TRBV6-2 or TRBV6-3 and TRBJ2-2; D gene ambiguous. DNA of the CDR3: TGTGCCAGCAGTTACGGTACAGCGAACACCGGGGAGCTGTTTTTT. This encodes CASSYGTANTGELFF.